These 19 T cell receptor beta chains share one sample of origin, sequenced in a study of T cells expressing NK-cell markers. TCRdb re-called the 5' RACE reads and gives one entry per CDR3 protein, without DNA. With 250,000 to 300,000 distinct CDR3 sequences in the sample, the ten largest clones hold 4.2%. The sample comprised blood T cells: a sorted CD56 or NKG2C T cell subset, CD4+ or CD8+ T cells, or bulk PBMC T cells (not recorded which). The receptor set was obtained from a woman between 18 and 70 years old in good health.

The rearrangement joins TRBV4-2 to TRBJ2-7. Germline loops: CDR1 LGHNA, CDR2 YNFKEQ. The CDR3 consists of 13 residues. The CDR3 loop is CASSQEGRNEQYF.

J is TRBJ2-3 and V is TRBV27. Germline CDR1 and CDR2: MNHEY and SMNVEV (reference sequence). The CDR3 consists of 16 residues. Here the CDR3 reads CASSRLLASWADTQYF.

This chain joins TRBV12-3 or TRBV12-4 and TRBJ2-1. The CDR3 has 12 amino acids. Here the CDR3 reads CASRALANEQFF.

CDR3 loop: CASSQDFAETQYF. This rearrangement joins TRBV4-3 to TRBJ2-5. Germline CDR1 and CDR2: LGHNA and YSLEER. The CDR3 is 13 residues long.

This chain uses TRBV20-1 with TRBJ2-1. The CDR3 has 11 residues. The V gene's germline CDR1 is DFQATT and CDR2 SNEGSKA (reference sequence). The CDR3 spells CSARNDNEQFF.

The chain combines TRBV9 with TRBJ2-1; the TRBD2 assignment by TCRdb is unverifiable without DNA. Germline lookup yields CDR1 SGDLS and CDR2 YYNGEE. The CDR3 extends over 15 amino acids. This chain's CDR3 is CASSVGSSSYNEQFF.

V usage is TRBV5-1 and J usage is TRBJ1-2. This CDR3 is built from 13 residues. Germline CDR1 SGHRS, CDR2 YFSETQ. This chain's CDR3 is CASSLGIVDGYTF.

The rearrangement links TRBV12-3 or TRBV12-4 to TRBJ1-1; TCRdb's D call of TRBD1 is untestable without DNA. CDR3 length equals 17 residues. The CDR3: CASTWGLGGSMNTEAFF.

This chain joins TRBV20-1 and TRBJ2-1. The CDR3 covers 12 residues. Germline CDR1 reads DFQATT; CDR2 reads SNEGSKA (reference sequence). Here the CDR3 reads CGPLSSYNEQFF.

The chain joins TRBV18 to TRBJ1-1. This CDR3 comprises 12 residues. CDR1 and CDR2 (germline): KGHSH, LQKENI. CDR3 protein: CASSTNPYEAFF.

The CDR3 sequence is CSARAGQGYGYTF. The chain couples TRBV20-1 to TRBJ1-2; TCRdb returns TRBD1, unconfirmable since there is no DNA. CDR3 length equals 13 residues. Germline values: CDR1 DFQATT, CDR2 SNEGSKA (reference sequence).

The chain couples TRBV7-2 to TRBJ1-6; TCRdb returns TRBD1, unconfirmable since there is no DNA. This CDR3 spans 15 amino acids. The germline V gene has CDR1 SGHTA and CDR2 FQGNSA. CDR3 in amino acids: CASSLAGQKNSPLHF.

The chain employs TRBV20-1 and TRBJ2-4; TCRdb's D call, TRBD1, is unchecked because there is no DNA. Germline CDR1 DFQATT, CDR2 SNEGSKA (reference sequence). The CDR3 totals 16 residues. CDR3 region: CSATKDRAGTKNIQYF.

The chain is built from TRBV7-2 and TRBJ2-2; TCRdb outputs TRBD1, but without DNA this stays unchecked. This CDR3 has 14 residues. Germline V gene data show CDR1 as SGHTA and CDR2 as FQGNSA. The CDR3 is CASGGRENTGELFF.

This chain's CDR3 is CASLFRVNTEAFF. J is TRBJ1-1 and V is TRBV12-3 or TRBV12-4. CDR3 size: 13 residues.

CDR3: CASSLYASGGLTRVNEQFF. The chain uses TRBV5-6 and TRBJ2-1; with no DNA, the TCRdb D assignment of TRBD2 cannot be verified. The CDR3 covers 19 residues. Germline loops: CDR1 SGHDT, CDR2 YYEEEE.

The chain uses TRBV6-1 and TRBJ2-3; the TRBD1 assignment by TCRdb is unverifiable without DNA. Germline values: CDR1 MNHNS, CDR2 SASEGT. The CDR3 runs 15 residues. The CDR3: CASRTGTGITDTQYF.

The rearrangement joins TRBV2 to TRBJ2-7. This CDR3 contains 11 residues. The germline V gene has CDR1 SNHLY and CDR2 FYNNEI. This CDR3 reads CASSELLEQYF.

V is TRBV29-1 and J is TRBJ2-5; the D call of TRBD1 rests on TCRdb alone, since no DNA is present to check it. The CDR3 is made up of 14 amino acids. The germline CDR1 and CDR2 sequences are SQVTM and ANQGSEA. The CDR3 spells CSVEDRAKQETQYF.